The present T cell receptor (beta chain) was sequenced within a study of lymphopenia after photon versus proton radiotherapy. Data came from immunoSEQ multiplex PCR; TCRdb stores just in-frame clones and leaves some out. The sample lists approximately 7,300 clones; 93% were seen once. Whole-study findings and limits: After lymphocyte nadir, photon-treated repertoires showed oligoclonal expansion, especially CD8+ Temra. Proton therapy kept repertoires fairly stable, unlike photons, which gained effector/memory cells. Survival link was tested only in deceased patients; proton benefit remains a possibility. A bigger post-nadir fall in TCR diversity correlated inversely with survival time in deceased patients.

Per germline, CDR1 SNHLY and CDR2 FYNNEI. The CDR3 runs to 16 residues. Trimming stripped 8 bases from V and 7 bases from J, with 23 bases between. A word on this clone: Antigen unknown.

The sequence came from a woman between 50 and 59 years old with cholangiocarcinoma. J is TRBJ1-4 and V is TRBV2; tentative D call: TRBD1 (5 bases). Sequenced material: peripheral blood, taken from a patient treated with photon-based radiotherapy. The CDR3, as DNA: TGTGCCAGCGGGGGACCGAAGATAGGGTATAGTGAAAAACTGTTTTTT. The encoded protein is CASGGPKIGYSEKLFF. The full variable domain, completed using reference TRBV2 and TRBJ1-4, is EPEVTQTPSHQVTQMGQEVILRCVPISNHLYFYWYRQILGQKVEFLVSFYNNEISEKSEIFDDQFSVERPDGSNFTLKIRSTKLEDSAMYFCASGGPKIGYSEKLFFGSGTQLSVL.